These T cell receptor beta chains were read from a single sample in a study of blood T cells in healthy people across ages. TCRdb processed the 5' RACE reads anew with MiXCR; each CDR3 protein has one entry. The top ten hold approximately 11% of the sample, which has about 1.6 million distinct CDR3 sequences, roughly a third seen once. Source material: blood. Receptors originate from a woman aged 25 to 39 in good health. The conserved cysteine and the conserved F or W are not part of the CDR3 here.

CDR3 length: 16; V gene: TRBV19; J gene: TRBJ1-5; CDR3 protein: ASSSQGQCRGSNQPQH
CDR3 length: 14; V gene: TRBV30; J gene: TRBJ2-3; CDR3 protein: AWSVWEGSHTDTQY
CDR3 length: 12; V gene: TRBV7-2; J gene: TRBJ2-1; CDR3 protein: ASRKRGGSNEQF
CDR3 length: 12; V gene: TRBV6-2/TRBV6-3; J gene: TRBJ2-1; CDR3 protein: ASSYRGRRDEQF
CDR3 length: 13; V gene: TRBV7-3; J gene: TRBJ1-6; CDR3 protein: ASSLTAGGSSPLH
CDR3 length: 13; V gene: TRBV7-8; J gene: TRBJ2-1; CDR3 protein: ASSLRRGGYNEQF
CDR3 length: 16; V gene: TRBV4-1; J gene: TRBJ1-1; CDR3 protein: ASSQDERTGAMNTEAF
CDR3 length: 17; V gene: TRBV4-2; J gene: TRBJ2-3; CDR3 protein: ASSLEAASGGPYTDTQY
CDR3 length: 10; V gene: TRBV20-1; J gene: TRBJ2-1; CDR3 protein: VGGGPYNEQF
CDR3 length: 10; V gene: TRBV4-1; J gene: TRBJ2-1; CDR3 protein: ASSQDHNEQF
CDR3 length: 13; V gene: TRBV20-1; J gene: TRBJ2-1; CDR3 protein: SARTGQGVNNEQF
CDR3 length: 15; V gene: TRBV4-2; J gene: TRBJ2-3; CDR3 protein: ASSQDRDRGRTDTQY
CDR3 length: 11; V gene: TRBV9; J gene: TRBJ1-6; CDR3 protein: ASSGPGGSPLH
CDR3 length: 16; V gene: TRBV5-5; J gene: TRBJ1-2; CDR3 protein: ASSPGDPRVHRNYGYT
CDR3 length: 12; V gene: TRBV6-6; J gene: TRBJ2-5; CDR3 protein: ASSSMTLQETQY
CDR3 length: 10; V gene: TRBV25-1; J gene: TRBJ1-2; CDR3 protein: ASRDLGYGYT
CDR3 length: 12; V gene: TRBV6-5; J gene: TRBJ2-7; CDR3 protein: ASSRSTVPYEQY
CDR3 length: 13; V gene: TRBV20-1; J gene: TRBJ2-3; CDR3 protein: SASRLGASTDTQY
CDR3 length: 12; V gene: TRBV18; J gene: TRBJ2-7; CDR3 protein: ASSPPARGHEQY
CDR3 length: 13; V gene: TRBV6-6; J gene: TRBJ1-4; CDR3 protein: ASSYPGGGGEKLF
CDR3 length: 12; V gene: TRBV18; J gene: TRBJ2-1; CDR3 protein: ASSPVSSSYEQF
CDR3 length: 10; V gene: TRBV24-1; J gene: TRBJ2-1; CDR3 protein: ATNAGGHEQF
CDR3 length: 13; V gene: TRBV2; J gene: TRBJ2-1; CDR3 protein: ASSEALSTYNEQF
CDR3 length: 9; V gene: TRBV7-9; J gene: -; CDR3 protein: ASTESVEQY
CDR3 length: 16; V gene: TRBV12-3/TRBV12-4; J gene: TRBJ2-1; CDR3 protein: ASSTYRSTESSYNEQF
CDR3 length: 14; V gene: TRBV20-1; J gene: TRBJ2-1; CDR3 protein: SARSRSGRDYNEQF
CDR3 length: 12; V gene: TRBV2; J gene: TRBJ2-2; CDR3 protein: ASSGTSGIRELF
CDR3 length: 13; V gene: TRBV6-2/TRBV6-3; J gene: TRBJ2-7; CDR3 protein: ASSYSRGLVEIQY
CDR3 length: 11; V gene: TRBV7-2; J gene: TRBJ1-2; CDR3 protein: ASSHGQGLGYT
CDR3 length: 11; V gene: TRBV27; J gene: TRBJ2-1; CDR3 protein: ASSLDRVNEQF
CDR3 length: 14; V gene: TRBV4-1; J gene: -; CDR3 protein: ASSQPGQRLQETQF
CDR3 length: 14; V gene: TRBV27; J gene: TRBJ2-1; CDR3 protein: ASRPEVPKNYNEQF
CDR3 length: 14; V gene: TRBV5-5; J gene: TRBJ2-1; CDR3 protein: ASSLFQLAGYNEQF
CDR3 length: 12; V gene: TRBV28; J gene: TRBJ1-1; CDR3 protein: AIGQGRWVTEAF
CDR3 length: 11; V gene: TRBV15; J gene: TRBJ2-1; CDR3 protein: ATSRETRDEQF
CDR3 length: 14; V gene: TRBV27; J gene: TRBJ2-1; CDR3 protein: ASSFRGGKSYNEQF
CDR3 length: 11; V gene: TRBV6-1; J gene: TRBJ2-7; CDR3 protein: AASGGGSYEQY
CDR3 length: 10; V gene: TRBV20-1; J gene: TRBJ2-4; CDR3 protein: SALRGGDIQY
CDR3 length: 16; V gene: TRBV3-1; J gene: TRBJ1-6; CDR3 protein: ASSQKRLAPKNDSPLH
CDR3 length: 13; V gene: TRBV5-1; J gene: TRBJ2-3; CDR3 protein: ASSFVSDRADTQY
CDR3 length: 12; V gene: TRBV20-1; J gene: TRBJ2-1; CDR3 protein: SARGQGGDSEQF
CDR3 length: 12; V gene: TRBV10-3; J gene: -; CDR3 protein: AITQEGTRYEQY
CDR3 length: 14; V gene: TRBV27; J gene: TRBJ2-4; CDR3 protein: ASSITGGATKNIQY
CDR3 length: 13; V gene: TRBV7-9; J gene: TRBJ2-7; CDR3 protein: ASSKGERIFHEQY
CDR3 length: 11; V gene: TRBV27; J gene: TRBJ1-4; CDR3 protein: ASRSPTNEKLF
CDR3 length: 15; V gene: TRBV7-9; J gene: TRBJ2-1; CDR3 protein: ASSQLAGGPLDNEQF
CDR3 length: 14; V gene: TRBV18; J gene: TRBJ1-5; CDR3 protein: ASSPLGQISNQPQH
CDR3 length: 13; V gene: TRBV3-1; J gene: TRBJ2-7; CDR3 protein: ASSLGGEPWYEQY
CDR3 length: 11; V gene: TRBV2; J gene: TRBJ2-5; CDR3 protein: ASSGNAQETQY
CDR3 length: 10; V gene: TRBV6-1; J gene: TRBJ1-2; CDR3 protein: ASSERSYGYT
CDR3 length: 12; V gene: TRBV27; J gene: TRBJ2-2; CDR3 protein: ASSLGAGAGELF
CDR3 length: 10; V gene: TRBV30; J gene: TRBJ2-7; CDR3 protein: AWSDRGHEQY
CDR3 length: 12; V gene: TRBV7-2; J gene: TRBJ2-3; CDR3 protein: ASSPQGSTDTQY
CDR3 length: 11; V gene: TRBV12-3/TRBV12-4; J gene: TRBJ2-1; CDR3 protein: ASSSGLVSEQF
CDR3 length: 13; V gene: TRBV9; J gene: TRBJ2-7; CDR3 protein: ASSVEGRGIYEQY